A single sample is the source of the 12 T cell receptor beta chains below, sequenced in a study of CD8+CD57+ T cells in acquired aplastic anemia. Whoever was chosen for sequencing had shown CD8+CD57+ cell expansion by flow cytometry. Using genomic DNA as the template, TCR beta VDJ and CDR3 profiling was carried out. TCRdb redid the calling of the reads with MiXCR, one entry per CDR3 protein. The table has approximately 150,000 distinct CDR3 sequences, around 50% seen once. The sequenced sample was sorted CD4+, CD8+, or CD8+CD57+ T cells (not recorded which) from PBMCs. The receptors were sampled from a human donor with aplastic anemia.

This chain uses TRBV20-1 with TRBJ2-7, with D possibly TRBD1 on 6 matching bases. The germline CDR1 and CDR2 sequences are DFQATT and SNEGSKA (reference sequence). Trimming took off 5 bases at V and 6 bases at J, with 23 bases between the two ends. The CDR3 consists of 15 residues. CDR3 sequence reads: CSAPPRDMVSSEQYF. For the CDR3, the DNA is TGCAGTGCTCCCCCCCGGGACATGGTTTCCAGCGAGCAGTACTTC.

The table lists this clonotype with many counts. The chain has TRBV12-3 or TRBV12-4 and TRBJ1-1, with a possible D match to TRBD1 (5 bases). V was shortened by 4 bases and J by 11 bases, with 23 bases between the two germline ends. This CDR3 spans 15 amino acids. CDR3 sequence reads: CASSSSSGITGGAFF. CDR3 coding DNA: TGTGCCAGCAGTTCCTCCTCCGGGATAACAGGTGGGGCTTTCTTT.

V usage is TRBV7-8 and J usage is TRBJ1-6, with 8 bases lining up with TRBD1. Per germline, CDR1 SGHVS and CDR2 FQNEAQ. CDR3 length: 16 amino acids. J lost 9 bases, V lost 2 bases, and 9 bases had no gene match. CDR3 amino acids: CASSLYSGTGSSPLHF. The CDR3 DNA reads TGTGCCAGCAGCTTATACTCCGGGACAGGCTCTTCACCCCTCCACTTT. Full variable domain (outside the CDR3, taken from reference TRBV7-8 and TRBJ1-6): GAGVSQSPRYKVAKRGQDVALRCDPISGHVSLFWYQQALGQGPEFLTYFQNEAQLDKSGLPSDRFFAERPEGSVSTLKIQRTQQEDSAVYLCASSLYSGTGSSPLHFGNGTRLTVT.

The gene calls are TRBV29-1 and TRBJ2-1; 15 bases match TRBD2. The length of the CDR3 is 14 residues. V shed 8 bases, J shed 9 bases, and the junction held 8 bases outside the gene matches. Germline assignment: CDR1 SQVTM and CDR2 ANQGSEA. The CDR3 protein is CSFGLAGGPLEQFF. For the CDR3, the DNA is TGCAGCTTCGGACTAGCGGGGGGGCCGCTTGAGCAGTTCTTC.

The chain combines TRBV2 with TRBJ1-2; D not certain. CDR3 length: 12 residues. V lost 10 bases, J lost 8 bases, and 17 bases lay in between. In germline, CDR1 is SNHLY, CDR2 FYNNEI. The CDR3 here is CAIKDSKMGYTF. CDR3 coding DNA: TGTGCCATAAAGGACTCGAAGATGGGCTACACCTTC.

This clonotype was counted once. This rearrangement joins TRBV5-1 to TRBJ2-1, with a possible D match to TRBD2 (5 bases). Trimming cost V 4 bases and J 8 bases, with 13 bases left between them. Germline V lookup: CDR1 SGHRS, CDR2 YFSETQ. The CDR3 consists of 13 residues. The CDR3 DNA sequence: TGCGCCAGCAGCCAGGTCCTTAGCGATGAGCAGTTCTTC. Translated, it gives CASSQVLSDEQFF. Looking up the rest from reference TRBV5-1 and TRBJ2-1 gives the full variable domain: KAGVTQTPRYLIKTRGQQVTLSCSPISGHRSVSWYQQTPGQGLQFLFEYFSETQRNKGNFPGRFSGRQFSNSRSEMNVSTLELGDSALYLCASSQVLSDEQFFGPGTRLTVL.

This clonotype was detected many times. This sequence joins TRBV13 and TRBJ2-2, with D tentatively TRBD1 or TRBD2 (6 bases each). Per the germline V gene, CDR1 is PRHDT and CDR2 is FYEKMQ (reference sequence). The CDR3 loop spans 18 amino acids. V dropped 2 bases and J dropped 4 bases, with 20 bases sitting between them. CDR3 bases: TGTGCCAGCAGCTTAAGAGGGACTTGGGGGCGCGTCACCGGGGAGCTGTTTTTT. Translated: CASSLRGTWGRVTGELFF.

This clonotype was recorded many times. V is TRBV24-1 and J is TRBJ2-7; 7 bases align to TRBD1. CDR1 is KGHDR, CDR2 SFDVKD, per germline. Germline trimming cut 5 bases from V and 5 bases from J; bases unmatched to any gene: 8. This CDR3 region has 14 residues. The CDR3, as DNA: TGTGCCACCAGTGGCACAGGGGACCCGGACGAGCAGTACTTC. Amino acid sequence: CATSGTGDPDEQYF.

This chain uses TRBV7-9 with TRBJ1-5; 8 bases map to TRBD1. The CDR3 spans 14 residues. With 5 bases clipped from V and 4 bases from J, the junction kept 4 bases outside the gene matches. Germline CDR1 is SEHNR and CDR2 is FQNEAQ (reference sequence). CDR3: CASSDDRGNQPQHF. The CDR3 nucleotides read TGTGCCAGCAGCGATGACAGGGGAAATCAGCCCCAGCATTTT. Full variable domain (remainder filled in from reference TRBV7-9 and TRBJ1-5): DTGVSQNPRHKITKRGQNVTFRCDPISEHNRLYWYRQTLGQGPEFLTYFQNEAQLEKSRLLSDRFSAERPKGSFSTLEIQRTEQGDSAMYLCASSDDRGNQPQHFGDGTRLSIL.

Here the CDR3 DNA reads TGTGCCAGCAGCTCCCAGCCGAGCGGGAGAGCTGAGCAGTTCTTC. Amino acid sequence: CASSSQPSGRAEQFF. This chain links TRBV7-8 with TRBJ2-1; 8 bases align to TRBD2. This CDR3 contains 15 residues. CDR1 is SGHVS and CDR2 is FQNEAQ in the germline V gene. With V trimmed by 4 bases and J by 9 bases, 11 bases remained unmatched.

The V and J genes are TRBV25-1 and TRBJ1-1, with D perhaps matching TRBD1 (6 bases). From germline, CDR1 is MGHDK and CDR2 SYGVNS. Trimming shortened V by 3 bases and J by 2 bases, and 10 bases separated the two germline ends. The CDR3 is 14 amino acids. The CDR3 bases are TGTGCCAGCAGTGACGGCAGGGGTAACACTGAAGCTTTCTTT. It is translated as CASSDGRGNTEAFF.

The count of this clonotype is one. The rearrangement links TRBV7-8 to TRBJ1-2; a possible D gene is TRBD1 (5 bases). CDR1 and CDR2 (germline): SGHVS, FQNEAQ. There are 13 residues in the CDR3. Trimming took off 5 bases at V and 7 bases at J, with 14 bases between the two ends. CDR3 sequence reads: CASSNEGARGYTF. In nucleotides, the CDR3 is TGTGCCAGCAGCAACGAAGGGGCCCGTGGCTACACCTTC.